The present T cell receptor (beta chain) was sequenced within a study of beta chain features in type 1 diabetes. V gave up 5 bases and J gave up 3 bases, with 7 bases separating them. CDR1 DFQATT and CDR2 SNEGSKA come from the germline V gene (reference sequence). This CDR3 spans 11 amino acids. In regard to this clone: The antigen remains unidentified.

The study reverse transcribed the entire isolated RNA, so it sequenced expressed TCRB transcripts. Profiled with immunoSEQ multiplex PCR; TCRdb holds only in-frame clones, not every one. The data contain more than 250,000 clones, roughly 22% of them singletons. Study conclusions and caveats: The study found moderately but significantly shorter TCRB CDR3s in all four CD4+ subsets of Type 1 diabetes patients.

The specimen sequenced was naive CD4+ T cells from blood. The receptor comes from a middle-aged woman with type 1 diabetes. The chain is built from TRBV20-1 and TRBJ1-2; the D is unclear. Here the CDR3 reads CSASTDYGYTF. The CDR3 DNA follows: TGCAGTGCTTCAACGGACTATGGCTACACCTTC.